This TCR beta chain was identified during a study of Graves' ophthalmopathy and Graves' hyperthyroidism. Regarding the study as a whole: Sensitivity of approximately 88% and specificity of approximately 81% were achieved when a 13-signature model separated ophthalmopathy from stable hyperthyroidism. With about 71% sensitivity and 72% to 80% specificity, the model predicted ophthalmopathy progression.

This clonotype was found many times. The antigen is undetermined. Amplification of TCR beta CDR3 regions used RNA transcripts. Second-round multiplex PCR came after first-round RT-PCR with HTBI primers. TCRdb independently ran MiXCR on the multiplex PCR reads; one entry per CDR3 protein. The sample has 400,000 to 450,000 distinct CDR3 sequences, 21% seen once; the top ten hold roughly 3%. The germline gives CDR1 SGHVS, CDR2 FQNEAQ. There are 13 residues in the CDR3. Trimming shortened V by 2 bases and J by 0 bases, and 4 bases separated the two germline ends. Pregnant or lactating patients and those with other autoimmune diseases or uncontrolled infections were excluded.

The sequence derives from a woman aged 18-29 years with stable Graves' hyperthyroidism. Sample: peripheral blood. This chain uses TRBV7-8 with TRBJ1-2, with no clear D. CDR3 sequence: CASSLLSNYGYTF. CDR3 nucleotides: TGTGCCAGCAGCTTACTTTCTAACTATGGCTACACCTTC.